One sample yielded the 10 T cell receptor beta chains listed below, sequenced in a study of tumor-infiltrating lymphocytes in glioblastoma multiforme. TCR beta libraries were built from RNA through three nested multiplex PCR rounds using modified ARM-PCR. TCRdb called the multiplex PCR reads again in MiXCR, with one record for every CDR3 protein. Seen here are fewer than 25,000 distinct CDR3 sequences, about two thirds observed once, and the top ten hold approximately 20%. The source material was peripheral blood. The source is a male donor with glioblastoma.

The V gene is TRBV28, the J gene TRBJ2-1, with TRBD2 matching 7 bases. Per the germline V gene, CDR1 is MDHEN and CDR2 is SYDVKM. V shed 3 bases and J 4 bases; nucleotides not matched to a gene: 12. The CDR3 consists of 17 residues. CDR3 region: CASSFGRAGRSYNEQFF. In DNA form, the CDR3 reads TGTGCCAGCAGTTTTGGGAGGGCGGGCAGATCTTACAATGAGCAGTTCTTC.

The table lists this clonotype with many counts. The chain recombines TRBV6-6 with TRBJ2-7; D not resolved. Trimming removed 7 bases at V and 5 bases at J, with 12 bases between. There are 12 residues in the CDR3. Germline CDR1 and CDR2: MNHNY and SVGAGI (reference sequence). The CDR3 loop reads CASTGPEDEQYF. DNA for the CDR3: TGTGCCAGCACCGGGCCCGAGGACGAGCAGTACTTC.

The chain couples TRBV6-5 to TRBJ2-1, with 7 bases aligning to TRBD2. V lost 0 bases and J lost 4; bases outside the gene matches: 3. Per germline, CDR1 MNHEY and CDR2 SVGAGI. This CDR3 has 15 amino acids. In DNA, the CDR3 is TGTGCCAGCAGTTACTCGTTGGGGGGGTACAATGAGCAGTTCTTC. This gives the protein CASSYSLGGYNEQFF.

J is TRBJ2-2 and V is TRBV7-9, with D possibly matching TRBD2 (5 bases). Germline values: CDR1 SEHNR, CDR2 FQNEAQ (reference sequence). V lost 1 base and J lost 7, with 7 bases in between. CDR3 length equals 13 residues. CDR3 DNA sequence: TGTGCCAGCAGCTTAGTGGCGGGCGGGGAGCTGTTTTTT. Amino acid sequence: CASSLVAGGELFF.

Comments on this clonotype: In this CDR3 the conserved last residue, phenylalanine or tryptophan, is missing, so a read error is likely. The rearrangement uses TRBV10-2 and TRBJ2-1; possible D gene TRBD2, 5 bases. Per germline, CDR1 WSHSY and CDR2 SAAADI. There are 13 residues in the CDR3. Written as DNA, the CDR3 is TGCTCCAGCAGGATAGCGTTAATTAGTGAGCAGTTCTAC. Translating gives CSSRIALISEQFY.

The rearrangement joins TRBV20-1 to TRBJ2-1; possible D gene TRBD2, 6 bases. The germline V and J ends were trimmed by 1 base and 8 bases, with 18 bases remaining between them. The CDR3 spans 15 residues. Germline-derived CDR1 and CDR2 are DFQATT and SNEGSKA (reference sequence). CDR3 sequence (DNA): TGCAGTGCTAGAGGGAGGGGATGGAGTTACGATGAGCAGTTCTTC. This codes for CSARGRGWSYDEQFF.

This sequence joins TRBV11-2 and TRBJ1-2, with D uncertain. The germline V gene has CDR1 SGHAT and CDR2 FQNNGV. The CDR3 is 15 residues long. V gave up 5 bases and J gave up 6 bases, with 19 bases separating them. The CDR3 reads CASSLSPAGGDGYTF. CDR3 nucleotides: TGTGCCAGCAGCCTCTCCCCCGCGGGAGGAGATGGCTACACCTTC.

To note about this clonotype: The junction shows a germline mismatch at one end, possibly a read error. This chain uses TRBV11-2 with TRBJ2-3; D is perhaps TRBD2 (5 bases). The germline CDR1 and CDR2 sequences are SGHAT and FQNNGV. The CDR3 covers 16 residues. The CDR3 nucleotides read TGTACCAGCAGCCCTAGGGTAGCCGGAGGTTTAGATACGCAGTATTTT. This sequence encodes CTSSPRVAGGLDTQYF.

This clonotype was recorded once. A junction end diverges from the germline sequence, so it may reflect a read error. This sequence joins TRBV19 and TRBJ1-1, with D possibly matching TRBD1 (5 bases). CDR1 is LNHDA, CDR2 SQIVND, per germline (reference sequence). The CDR3 runs to 15 residues. The CDR3 here is CASSIGGQGATEALF. For the CDR3, the DNA is TGTGCCAGTAGTATAGGTGGGCAGGGTGCAACTGAAGCTCTCTTT.

The chain links TRBV29-1 to TRBJ1-2; D call uncertain. Trimming stripped 4 bases from V and 4 bases from J, with 10 bases between. This CDR3 has 12 residues. CDR1 is SQVTM, CDR2 ANQGSEA, per germline. CDR3 sequence: CSVVAPPYGYTF. The CDR3 DNA sequence: TGCAGCGTTGTGGCTCCGCCCTATGGCTACACCTTC.